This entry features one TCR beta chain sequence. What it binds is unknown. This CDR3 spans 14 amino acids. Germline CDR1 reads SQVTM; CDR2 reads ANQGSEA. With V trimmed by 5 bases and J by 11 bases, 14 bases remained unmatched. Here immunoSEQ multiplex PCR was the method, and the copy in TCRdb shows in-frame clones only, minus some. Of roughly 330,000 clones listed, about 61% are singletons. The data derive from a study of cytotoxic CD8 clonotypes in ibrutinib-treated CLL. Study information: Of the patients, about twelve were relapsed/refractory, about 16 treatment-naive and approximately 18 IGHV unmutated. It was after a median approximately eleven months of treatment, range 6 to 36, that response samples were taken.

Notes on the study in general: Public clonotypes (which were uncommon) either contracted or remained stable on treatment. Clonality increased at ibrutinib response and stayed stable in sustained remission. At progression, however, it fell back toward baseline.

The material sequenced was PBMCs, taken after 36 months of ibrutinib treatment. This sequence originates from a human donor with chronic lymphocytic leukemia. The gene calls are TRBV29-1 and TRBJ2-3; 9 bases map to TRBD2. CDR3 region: CSVPVSGTSYLQYF. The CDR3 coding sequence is TGCAGCGTTCCAGTTTCCGGGACTAGCTATCTGCAGTATTTT.